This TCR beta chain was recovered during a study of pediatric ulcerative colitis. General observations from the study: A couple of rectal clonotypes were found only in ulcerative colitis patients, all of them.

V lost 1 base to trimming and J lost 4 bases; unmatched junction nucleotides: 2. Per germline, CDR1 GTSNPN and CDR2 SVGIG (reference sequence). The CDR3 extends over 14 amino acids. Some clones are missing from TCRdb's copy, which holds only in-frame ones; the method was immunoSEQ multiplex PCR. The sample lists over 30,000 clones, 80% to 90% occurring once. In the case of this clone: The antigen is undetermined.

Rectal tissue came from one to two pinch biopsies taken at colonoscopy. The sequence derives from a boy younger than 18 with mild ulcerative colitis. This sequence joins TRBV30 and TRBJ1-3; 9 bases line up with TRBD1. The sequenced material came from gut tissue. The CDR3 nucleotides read TGTGCCTGGAGTGCCGGGACAGGGGGAAACACCATATATTTT. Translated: CAWSAGTGGNTIYF.